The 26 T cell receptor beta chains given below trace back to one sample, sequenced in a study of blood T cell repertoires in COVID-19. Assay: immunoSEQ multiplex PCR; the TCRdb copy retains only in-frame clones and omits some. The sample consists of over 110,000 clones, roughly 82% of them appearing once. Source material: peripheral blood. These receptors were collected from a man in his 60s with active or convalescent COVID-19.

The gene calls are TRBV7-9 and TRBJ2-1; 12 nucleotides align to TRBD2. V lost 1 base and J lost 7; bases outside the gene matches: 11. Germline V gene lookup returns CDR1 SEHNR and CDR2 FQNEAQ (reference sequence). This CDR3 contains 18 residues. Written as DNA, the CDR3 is TGTGCCAGCAGCTTAGTTGGTTCTAGCGGGAGGGCCAGGAATGAGCAGTTCTTC. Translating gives CASSLVGSSGRARNEQFF.

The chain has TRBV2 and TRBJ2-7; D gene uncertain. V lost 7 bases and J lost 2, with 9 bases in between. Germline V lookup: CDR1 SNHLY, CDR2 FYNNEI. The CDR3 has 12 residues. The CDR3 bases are TGTGCCAGCAACCAGGTCCCCTACGAGCAGTACGTC. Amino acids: CASNQVPYEQYV.

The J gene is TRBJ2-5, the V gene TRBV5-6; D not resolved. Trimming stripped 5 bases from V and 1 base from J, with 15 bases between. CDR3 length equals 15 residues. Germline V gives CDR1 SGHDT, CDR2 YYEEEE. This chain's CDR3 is CASRAKRLFQETQYF. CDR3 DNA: TGTGCCAGCAGAGCCAAGCGACTGTTCCAAGAGACCCAGTACTTC.

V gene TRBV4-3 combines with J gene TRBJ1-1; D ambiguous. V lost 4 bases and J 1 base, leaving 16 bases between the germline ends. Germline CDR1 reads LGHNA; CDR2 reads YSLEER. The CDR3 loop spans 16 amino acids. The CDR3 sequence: CASSPQIPTGNTEAFF. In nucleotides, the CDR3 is TGCGCCAGCAGCCCACAAATTCCGACTGGGAACACTGAAGCTTTCTTT.

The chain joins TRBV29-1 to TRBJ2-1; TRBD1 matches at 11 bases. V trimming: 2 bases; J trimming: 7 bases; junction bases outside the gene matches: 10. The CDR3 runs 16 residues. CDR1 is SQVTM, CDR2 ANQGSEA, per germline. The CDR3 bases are TGCAGCGTTGAACCAACCGGGACAGGGGGTTTGAATGAGCAGTTCTTC. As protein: CSVEPTGTGGLNEQFF.

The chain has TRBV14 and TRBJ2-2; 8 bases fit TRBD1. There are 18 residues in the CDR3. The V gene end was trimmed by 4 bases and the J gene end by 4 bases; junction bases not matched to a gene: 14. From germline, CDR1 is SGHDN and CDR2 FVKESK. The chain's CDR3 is CASSPRIGQGRGTGELFF. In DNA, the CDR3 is TGTGCCAGCAGCCCCAGAATAGGACAGGGCCGGGGCACCGGGGAGCTGTTTTTT. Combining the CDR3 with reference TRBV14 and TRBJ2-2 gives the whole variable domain EAGVTQFPSHSVIEKGQTVTLRCDPISGHDNLYWYRRVMGKEIKFLLHFVKESKQDESGMPNNRFLAERTGGTYSTLKVQPAELEDSGVYFCASSPRIGQGRGTGELFFGEGSRLTVL.

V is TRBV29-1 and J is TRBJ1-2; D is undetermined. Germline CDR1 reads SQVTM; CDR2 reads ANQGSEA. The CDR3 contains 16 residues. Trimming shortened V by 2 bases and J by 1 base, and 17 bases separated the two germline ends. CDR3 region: CSVESGAGRSNYGYTF. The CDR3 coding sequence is TGCAGCGTTGAATCCGGAGCGGGCCGTAGTAACTATGGCTACACCTTC. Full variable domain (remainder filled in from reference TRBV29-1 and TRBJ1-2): SAVISQKPSRDICQRGTSLTIQCQVDSQVTMMFWYRQQPGQSLTLIATANQGSEATYESGFVIDKFPISRPNLTFSTLTVSNMSPEDSSIYLCSVESGAGRSNYGYTFGSGTRLTVV.

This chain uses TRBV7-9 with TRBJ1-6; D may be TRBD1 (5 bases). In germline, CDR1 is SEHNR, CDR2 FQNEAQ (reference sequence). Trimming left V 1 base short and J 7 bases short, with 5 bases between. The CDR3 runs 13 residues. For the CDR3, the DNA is TGTGCCAGCAGCTTAGAGGGGAATTCACCCCTCCACTTT. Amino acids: CASSLEGNSPLHF.

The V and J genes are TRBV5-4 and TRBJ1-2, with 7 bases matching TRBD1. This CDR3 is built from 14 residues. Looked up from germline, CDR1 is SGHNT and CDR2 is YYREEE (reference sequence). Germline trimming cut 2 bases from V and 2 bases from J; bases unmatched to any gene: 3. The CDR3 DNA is TGTGCCAGCAGCTTACAGGGGAAGAACTATGGCTACACCTTC. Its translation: CASSLQGKNYGYTF.

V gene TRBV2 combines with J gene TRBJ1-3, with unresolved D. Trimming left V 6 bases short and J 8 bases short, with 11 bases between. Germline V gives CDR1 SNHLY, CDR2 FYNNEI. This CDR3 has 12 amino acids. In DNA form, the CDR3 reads TGTGCCAGCAGATGGGTCGAGGACACCATATATTTT. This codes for CASRWVEDTIYF.

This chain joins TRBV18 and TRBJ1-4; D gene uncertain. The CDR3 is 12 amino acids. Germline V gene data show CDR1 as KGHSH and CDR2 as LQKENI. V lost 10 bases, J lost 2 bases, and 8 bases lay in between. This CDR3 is CATAGTNEKLFF. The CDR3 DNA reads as TGTGCCACGGCCGGGACTAATGAAAAACTGTTTTTT. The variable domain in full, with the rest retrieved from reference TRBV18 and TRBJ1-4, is NAGVMQNPRHLVRRRGQEARLRCSPMKGHSHVYWYRQLPEEGLKFMVYLQKENIIDESGMPKERFSAEFPKEGPSILRIQQVVRGDSAAYFCATAGTNEKLFFGSGTQLSVL.

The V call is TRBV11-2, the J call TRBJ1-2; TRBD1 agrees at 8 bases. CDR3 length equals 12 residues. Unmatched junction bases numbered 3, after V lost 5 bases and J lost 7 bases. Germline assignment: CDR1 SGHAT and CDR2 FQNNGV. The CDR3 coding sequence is TGTGCCAGCAGCCAGACAGGGGCTGGCTACACCTTC. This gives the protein CASSQTGAGYTF.

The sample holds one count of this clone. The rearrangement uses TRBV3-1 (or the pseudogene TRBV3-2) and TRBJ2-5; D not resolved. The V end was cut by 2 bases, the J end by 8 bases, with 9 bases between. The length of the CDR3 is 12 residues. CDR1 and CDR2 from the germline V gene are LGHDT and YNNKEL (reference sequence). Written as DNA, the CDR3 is TGTGCCAGCAGCCAAATAGAGTCTACCCAGTACTTC. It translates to CASSQIESTQYF.

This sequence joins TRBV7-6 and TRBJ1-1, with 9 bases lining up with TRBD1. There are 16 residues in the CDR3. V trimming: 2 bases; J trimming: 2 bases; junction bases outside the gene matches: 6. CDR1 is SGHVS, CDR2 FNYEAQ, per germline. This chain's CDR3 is CASSLMTGGTNTEAFF. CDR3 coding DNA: TGTGCCAGCAGCTTAATGACAGGGGGTACAAACACTGAAGCTTTCTTT.

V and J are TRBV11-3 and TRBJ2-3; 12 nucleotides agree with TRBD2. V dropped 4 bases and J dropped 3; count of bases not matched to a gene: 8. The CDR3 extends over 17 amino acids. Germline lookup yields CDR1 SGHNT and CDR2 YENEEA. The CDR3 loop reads CASSSRLAGVRTDTQYF. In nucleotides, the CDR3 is TGTGCCAGCAGCTCCAGACTAGCGGGAGTGAGGACAGATACGCAGTATTTT.

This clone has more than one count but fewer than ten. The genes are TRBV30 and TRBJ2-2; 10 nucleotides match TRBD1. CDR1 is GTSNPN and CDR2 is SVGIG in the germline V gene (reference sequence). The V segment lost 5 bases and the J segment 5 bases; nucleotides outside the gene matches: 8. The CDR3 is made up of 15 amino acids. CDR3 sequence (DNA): TGTGCCTGGGAAACCGGGACAGGGGTTACCGGGGAGCTGTTTTTT. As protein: CAWETGTGVTGELFF. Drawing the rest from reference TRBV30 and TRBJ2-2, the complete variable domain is SQTIHQWPATLVQPVGSPLSLECTVEGTSNPNLYWYRQAAGRGLQLLFYSVGIGQISSEVPQNLSASRPQDRQFILSSKKLLLSDSGFYLCAWETGTGVTGELFFGEGSRLTVL.

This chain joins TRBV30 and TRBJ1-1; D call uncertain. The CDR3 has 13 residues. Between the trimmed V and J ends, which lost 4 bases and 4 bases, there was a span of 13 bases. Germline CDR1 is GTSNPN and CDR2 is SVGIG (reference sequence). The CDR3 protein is CAWKRFGSTEAFF. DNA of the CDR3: TGTGCCTGGAAGCGGTTTGGCAGCACTGAAGCTTTCTTT.

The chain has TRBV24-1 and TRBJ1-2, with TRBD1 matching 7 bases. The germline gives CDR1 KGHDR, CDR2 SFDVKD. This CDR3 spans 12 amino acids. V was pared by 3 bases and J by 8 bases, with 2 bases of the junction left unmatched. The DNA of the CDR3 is TGTGCCACCAGTGATCTGGACAGGGGCTACACCTTC. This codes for CATSDLDRGYTF.

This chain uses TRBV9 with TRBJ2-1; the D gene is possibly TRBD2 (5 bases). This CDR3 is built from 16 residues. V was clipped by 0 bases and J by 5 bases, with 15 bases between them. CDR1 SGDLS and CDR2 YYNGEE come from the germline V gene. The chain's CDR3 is CASSVGGYNPDNEQFF. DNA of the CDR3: TGTGCCAGCAGCGTAGGAGGGTATAACCCTGACAATGAGCAGTTCTTC.

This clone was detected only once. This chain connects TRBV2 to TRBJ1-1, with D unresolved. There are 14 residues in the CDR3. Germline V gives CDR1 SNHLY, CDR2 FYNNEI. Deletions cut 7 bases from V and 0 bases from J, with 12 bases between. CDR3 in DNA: TGTGCCAGCATCAAACAGAGCCTGAACACTGAAGCTTTCTTT. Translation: CASIKQSLNTEAFF.

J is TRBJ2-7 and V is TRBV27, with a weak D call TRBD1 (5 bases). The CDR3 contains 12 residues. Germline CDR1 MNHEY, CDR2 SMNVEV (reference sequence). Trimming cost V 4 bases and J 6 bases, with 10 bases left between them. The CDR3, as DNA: TGTGCCAGCAGTTCCAGGGTTGGCGAGCAGTACGTC. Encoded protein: CASSSRVGEQYV.

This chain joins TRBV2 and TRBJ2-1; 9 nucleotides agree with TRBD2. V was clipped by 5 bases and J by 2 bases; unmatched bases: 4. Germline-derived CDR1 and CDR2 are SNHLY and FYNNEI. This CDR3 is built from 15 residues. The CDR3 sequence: CASSSQRGAYNEQFF. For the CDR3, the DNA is TGTGCCAGCAGTTCCCAGCGGGGGGCCTACAATGAGCAGTTCTTC.

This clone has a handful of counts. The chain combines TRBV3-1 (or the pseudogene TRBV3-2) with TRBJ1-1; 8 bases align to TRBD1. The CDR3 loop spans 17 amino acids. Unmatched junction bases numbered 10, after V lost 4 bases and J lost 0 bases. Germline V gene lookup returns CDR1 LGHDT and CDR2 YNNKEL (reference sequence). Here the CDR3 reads CASSRALRTGLNTEAFF. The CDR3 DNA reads TGTGCCAGCAGCCGAGCTTTGAGGACAGGGCTGAACACTGAAGCTTTCTTT.

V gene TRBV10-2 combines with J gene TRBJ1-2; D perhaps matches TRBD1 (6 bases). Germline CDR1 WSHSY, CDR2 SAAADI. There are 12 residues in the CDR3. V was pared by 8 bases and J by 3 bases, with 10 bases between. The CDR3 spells CASQGFHYGYTF. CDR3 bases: TGCGCCAGCCAGGGGTTTCACTATGGCTACACCTTC.

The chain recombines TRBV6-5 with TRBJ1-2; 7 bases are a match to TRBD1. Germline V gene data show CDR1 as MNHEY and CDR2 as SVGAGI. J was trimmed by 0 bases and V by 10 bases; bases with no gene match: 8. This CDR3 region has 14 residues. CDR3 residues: CANRDSFSNYGYTF. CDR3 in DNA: TGTGCCAACCGGGACAGTTTCTCTAACTATGGCTACACCTTC.

CDR3: CASSLAAGDFYEQYV. In nucleotides, the CDR3 is TGTGCCAGCAGCTTAGCAGCGGGAGATTTCTACGAGCAGTACGTC. V usage is TRBV7-2 and J usage is TRBJ2-7; TRBD2 agrees at 8 bases. In germline, CDR1 is SGHTA, CDR2 FQGNSA. The CDR3 spans 15 residues. V gave up 0 bases and J gave up 3 bases; unmatched junction bases: 4.